This is a list of T cell receptor beta chains from one sample in a study of blood T cell repertoires in COVID-19. Produced via immunoSEQ multiplex PCR; TCRdb's table is partial and in-frame only. The sample has 290,000 or so clones, roughly 85% seen once. The material sequenced was PBMCs or T cells enriched from blood (not recorded which). The receptor set was obtained from a man aged 35 to 55 who had been exposed to COVID-19. The CDR3 runs from the conserved cysteine through the conserved F or W. The D gene is left open where the match is weak. A row's size may be missing; if present it is once, few, many or a size class.

d_call j_call clone_size v_call cdr3_aa cdr3_nt
NA TRBJ2-5 NA TRBV5-8 CASSTGTRTQYF TGTGCCAGCAGCACGGGAACGCGGACCCAGTACTTC
NA TRBJ2-7 NA TRBV2 CASSVFLYEQYF TGTGCCAGCAGTGTGTTTCTCTACGAGCAGTACTTC
TRBD1 TRBJ1-2 many TRBV4-2 CASSQEGQTKANYGYTF TGTGCCAGCAGCCAAGAGGGACAGACAAAGGCTAACTATGGCTACACCTTC
NA TRBJ2-7 NA TRBV5-1 CASSLVTDTYEQYF TGCGCCAGCAGCTTGGTAACAGATACCTACGAGCAGTACTTC
TRBD1 TRBJ1-4 NA TRBV10-1 CASRPGQGKFGATNEKLFF TGCGCCAGCAGACCGGGACAGGGAAAGTTTGGGGCAACTAATGAAAAACTGTTTTTT
NA TRBJ1-1 once TRBV9 CASSVATGSEPEAFF TGTGCCAGCAGCGTAGCTACAGGGTCGGAGCCTGAAGCTTTCTTT
TRBD1 TRBJ2-2 NA TRBV9 CASSLGQGTAGELFF TGTGCCAGCAGCCTAGGACAGGGAACGGCCGGGGAGCTGTTTTTT
NA TRBJ2-7 NA TRBV30 CAWRSGYEQYF TGTGCCTGGAGATCGGGCTACGAGCAGTACTTC
NA TRBJ2-1 NA TRBV7-8 CASSSGLMSSYNEQFF TGTGCCAGCAGCTCCGGACTCATGAGCTCCTACAATGAGCAGTTCTTC
NA TRBJ2-7 NA TRBV6-1 CASSEGDWYEQYF TGTGCCAGCAGTGAAGGGGACTGGTACGAGCAGTACTTC
NA TRBJ2-1 NA TRBV20-1 CSATLYEQFF TGCAGTGCTACACTCTATGAGCAGTTCTTC
TRBD1 TRBJ1-6 once TRBV10-3 CAISGQGIPNSPLHF TGTGCCATCAGTGGACAGGGGATCCCAAATTCACCCCTCCACTTT
NA TRBJ2-6 NA TRBV7-3 CASSRGGHGSSGANVLTF TGTGCCAGCAGCCGGGGTGGCCACGGCTCGTCTGGGGCCAACGTCCTGACTTTC
TRBD2 TRBJ2-1 NA TRBV19 CASSMAGGLNEQFF TGTGCCAGTAGTATGGCGGGAGGGTTGAATGAGCAGTTCTTC
NA TRBJ1-3 NA TRBV19 CASSYSFSGNTIYF TGTGCCAGTAGTTACTCTTTCTCTGGAAACACCATATATTTT
NA TRBJ2-7 NA TRBV6-6 CASSYSTIGQLYEQYF TGTGCCAGCAGTTACTCGACGATCGGACAGCTCTACGAGCAGTACTTC
TRBD1 TRBJ1-5 few TRBV19 CASSPRVWGTGSNQPQHF TGTGCCAGTAGCCCTCGGGTGTGGGGGACAGGTAGCAATCAGCCCCAGCATTTT
NA TRBJ2-4 NA TRBV29-1 CSPRTFYKNIQYF TGCAGCCCGAGGACTTTTTACAAAAACATTCAGTACTTC
NA TRBJ2-7 NA TRBV21-1 CAGVEPLSWDLGLPTYEQYF TGTGCCGGAGTCGAGCCTCTTTCGTGGGACTTGGGGCTTCCCACCTACGAGCAGTACTTC
TRBD1 TRBJ1-6 NA TRBV27 CASMTRQGNSSLHF TGTGCCAGCATGACTAGACAGGGGAATTCATCCCTCCACTTT
NA TRBJ2-5 once TRBV11-3 CASSQSPWETQYF TGTGCCAGCAGCCAGTCCCCTTGGGAGACCCAGTACTTC
TRBD1 TRBJ1-5 NA TRBV27 CASSLRDRNQPQHF TGTGCCAGCAGCCTCCGGGACAGGAATCAGCCCCAGCATTTT
NA TRBJ1-3 NA TRBV7-6 CASSPTASGNTIYF TGTGCCAGCAGTCCAACAGCCTCTGGAAACACCATATATTTT
NA TRBJ2-5 NA TRBV5-4 CASSLASGRETQYF TGTGCCAGCAGCTTGGCGTCAGGGCGAGAGACCCAGTACTTC
NA TRBJ1-5 NA TRBV19 CASSLTGSNQPQHF TGTGCCAGTAGCCTCACAGGGAGCAATCAGCCCCAGCATTTT
NA TRBJ1-4 NA TRBV7-6 CASSGHATNEKLFF TGTGCCAGCAGCGGGCATGCAACTAATGAAAAACTGTTTTTT
TRBD2 TRBJ2-1 few TRBV5-4 CASSSRLAGVEQFF TGTGCCAGCAGCTCGAGACTAGCGGGAGTTGAGCAGTTCTTC
NA TRBJ1-3 NA TRBV29-1 CSVDPGGNTIYF TGCAGCGTTGATCCAGGGGGAAACACCATATATTTT
NA TRBJ2-2 NA TRBV30 CAWSVRLAANTGELFF TGTGCCTGGAGTGTACGCCTAGCAGCGAACACCGGGGAGCTGTTTTTT
TRBD2 TRBJ2-7 NA TRBV5-1 CASSGSTSGSLREQYF TGCGCCAGCAGCGGGTCGACTAGCGGGAGTTTGCGCGAGCAGTACTTC
TRBD1 TRBJ2-7 NA TRBV28 CASSFTDRDFHEQYF TGTGCCAGCAGTTTCACGGACAGGGATTTCCACGAGCAGTACTTC
TRBD2 TRBJ2-3 NA TRBV7-9 CASSPPRASGRVEDTQYF TGTGCCAGCAGCCCCCCGAGGGCTAGCGGGAGGGTGGAGGATACGCAGTATTTT
TRBD2 TRBJ2-3 few TRBV4-1 CASSSLAGSTDTQYF TGCGCCAGCAGTTCACTAGCGGGGAGCACAGATACGCAGTATTTT
NA TRBJ1-1 few TRBV6-5 CASSSTGEAFF TGTGCCAGCAGCTCTACCGGGGAAGCTTTCTTT
TRBD1 TRBJ2-1 NA TRBV7-3 CASMGQESNEQFF TGTGCCAGCATGGGACAGGAAAGTAATGAGCAGTTCTTC
TRBD2 TRBJ2-2 NA TRBV7-3 CASSLRLAGNTGELFF TGTGCCAGCAGCTTAAGACTAGCGGGTAACACCGGGGAGCTGTTTTTT
NA TRBJ1-3 NA TRBV15 CATSREDYGNTIYF TGTGCCACCAGCAGAGAGGACTATGGAAACACCATATATTTT
NA TRBJ2-1 few TRBV19 CASSIGPRNEQFF TGTGCCAGTAGTATAGGCCCTCGGAATGAGCAGTTCTTC
TRBD2 TRBJ2-7 NA TRBV19 CASGGRGLADYEQYF TGTGCCAGCGGGGGGAGGGGACTAGCGGACTACGAGCAGTACTTC
TRBD1 TRBJ1-2 once TRBV24-1 CATSDGRGTAYYGYTF TGTGCCACCAGTGATGGACGCGGGACAGCTTACTATGGCTACACCTTC
NA TRBJ1-6 NA TRBV9 CARIERAGVPDSPLHF TGTGCCAGAATCGAGCGGGCTGGGGTTCCCGATTCACCCCTCCACTTT
NA TRBJ2-1 once TRBV11-3 CASSGEATESYNEQFF TGTGCCAGCAGTGGGGAGGCAACAGAATCCTACAATGAGCAGTTCTTC
NA TRBJ2-7 once TRBV7-9 CATQGTYEQYF TGTGCCACGCAGGGTACCTACGAGCAGTACTTC
NA TRBJ1-3 NA TRBV19 CASSDRTGSDSGNTIYF TGTGCCAGTAGTGACCGCACAGGAAGTGACTCTGGAAACACCATATATTTT
TRBD1 TRBJ1-4 NA TRBV29-1 CSVYDRGREKLFF TGCAGCGTCTACGACAGGGGGAGGGAAAAACTGTTTTTT
TRBD1 TRBJ1-2 NA TRBV5-4 CASRRGQGDYGYTF TGTGCCAGCAGAAGAGGACAGGGCGACTATGGCTACACCTTC
NA TRBJ1-1 NA TRBV30 CAWTLAGAEAFF TGTGCCTGGACCCTAGCTGGCGCTGAAGCTTTCTTT
NA TRBJ2-7 NA TRBV27 CASSLGPAYEQYF TGTGCCAGCAGTTTAGGGCCGGCCTACGAGCAGTACTTC
TRBD2 TRBJ2-3 NA TRBV19 CASSTGLAGRFSTDTQYF TGTGCCAGTAGCACAGGACTAGCGGGAAGGTTTAGCACAGATACGCAGTATTTT
NA TRBJ1-6 NA TRBV21-1 CASTPGGAHNSPLHF TGTGCCAGCACCCCCGGCGGGGCCCATAATTCACCCCTCCACTTT
NA TRBJ2-5 NA TRBV4-1 CASSQDPGSGETQYF TGCGCCAGCAGCCAAGATCCGGGGAGTGGGGAGACCCAGTACTTC
TRBD2 TRBJ2-3 NA TRBV10-3 CAAAPGAGGQGDTQYF TGTGCCGCAGCCCCGGGAGCGGGAGGGCAGGGAGATACGCAGTATTTT
TRBD1 TRBJ2-3 many TRBV5-4 CASSPSGGWDTQYF TGTGCCAGCAGCCCGTCAGGGGGCTGGGATACGCAGTATTTT
TRBD1 TRBJ1-5 NA TRBV27 CAIQGDGSNQPQHF TGTGCCATTCAGGGGGACGGTAGCAATCAGCCCCAGCATTTT